Below are 28 T cell receptor beta chains sequenced from a single sample in a study of cytomegalovirus exposure and HLA in healthy donors (dated by TCRdb to 2015 to 2018). Libraries were made using the immunoSEQ multiplex PCR assay. A mixture of 60 forward primers for TCR Vbeta segments and 13 reverse primers for TCR Jbeta segments was used in the multiplex PCR. The immuneACCESS repertoire file appears here via TCRdb, limited to in-frame rearrangements. These files lack a portion of the clones; in checked studies, under half of the deficit traces to unresolved V genes, and the cause of the others is not known. Recorded for this sample are 110,000 to 150,000 clones; roughly 70% of them occurred a single time. Over 6% of the sample is held by the ten biggest clonotypes. Sequenced: PBMCs. These receptors all come from a man aged 30 to 45 in good health and CMV-seronegative.

This clone was counted a few times. The chain uses TRBV6-1 and TRBJ2-5, with 10 bases fitting TRBD2. The CDR3 totals 13 residues. Germline-derived CDR1 and CDR2 are MNHNS and SASEGT. Germline trimming cut 8 bases from V and 5 bases from J; bases unmatched to any gene: 5. The CDR3 protein is CASEAGGPETQYF. The CDR3 nucleotides read TGTGCCAGCGAAGCGGGAGGGCCTGAGACCCAGTACTTC.

The J gene is TRBJ2-1, the V gene TRBV5-1, with a weak D call TRBD1 (6 bases). The length of the CDR3 is 15 residues. The V end lost 3 bases, the J end lost 9 bases, and 19 bases lay between the germline ends. Per the germline V gene, CDR1 is SGHRS and CDR2 is YFSETQ. The CDR3 DNA reads TGCGCCAGCAGCTCTGGGGGCGGGTTGATTACTGAGCAGTTCTTC. Amino acid sequence: CASSSGGGLITEQFF. The variable domain in full, with the rest retrieved from reference TRBV5-1 and TRBJ2-1, is KAGVTQTPRYLIKTRGQQVTLSCSPISGHRSVSWYQQTPGQGLQFLFEYFSETQRNKGNFPGRFSGRQFSNSRSEMNVSTLELGDSALYLCASSSGGGLITEQFFGPGTRLTVL.

This clone has more than one count but fewer than ten. This chain connects TRBV2 to TRBJ2-3, with D uncertain. CDR1 is SNHLY, CDR2 FYNNEI, per germline. The CDR3 extends over 11 amino acids. V dropped 4 bases and J dropped 5 bases, with 4 bases sitting between them. The CDR3 loop is CASSVKDTQYF. DNA for the CDR3: TGTGCCAGCAGTGTCAAAGATACGCAGTATTTT.

On this clone itself: Germline and junction disagree at one end, which may indicate a read error. The chain joins TRBV28 to TRBJ2-4, with unresolved D. This CDR3 is 14 amino acids long. Germline V lookup: CDR1 MDHEN, CDR2 SYDVKM. The CDR3: CASSWPSAKNSQYF. The CDR3, as DNA: TGTGCCAGCAGTTGGCCCTCAGCCAAAAACAGTCAGTACTTC. The full variable domain, its missing parts supplied by reference TRBV28 and TRBJ2-4, is DVKVTQSSRYLVKRTGEKVFLECVQDMDHENMFWYRQDPGLGLRLIYFSYDVKMKEKGDIPEGYSVSREKKERFSLILESASTNQTSMYLCASSWPSAKNSQYFGAGTRLSVL.

This clone was picked up a small number of times. CDR3 DNA: TGCAGCGTTTTCGACACCGTAACCTACAATGAGCAGTTCTTC. This codes for CSVFDTVTYNEQFF. The V and J genes are TRBV29-1 and TRBJ2-1; no clear D gene. CDR1 is SQVTM, CDR2 ANQGSEA, per germline. The V gene lost 5 bases and the J gene lost 2 bases, with 13 bases spanning the gap. The CDR3 length is 14 residues.

The genes are TRBV5-5 and TRBJ1-3; tentative D call: TRBD1 (6 bases). Germline V gene lookup returns CDR1 SGHKS and CDR2 YYEKEE (reference sequence). V was cut by 0 bases and J by 1 base, with 11 bases left in between. The CDR3 length is 16 residues. The CDR3 reads CASSLAWGRSGNTIYF. CDR3 sequence (DNA): TGTGCCAGCAGCTTGGCCTGGGGGCGATCTGGAAACACCATATATTTT.

The CDR3 sequence: CASNLGGRVTGELFF. In nucleotides, the CDR3 is TGTGCCAGCAATTTGGGGGGGCGGGTCACCGGGGAGCTGTTTTTT. The rearrangement joins TRBV6-6 to TRBJ2-2; D is perhaps TRBD2 (7 bases). Germline V gene sequence: CDR1 MNHNY, CDR2 SVGAGI (reference sequence). The CDR3 is 15 residues long. V gave up 7 bases and J gave up 4 bases, with 16 bases separating them.

The DNA for the CDR3 is TGCGCCAGCAGCTTGGAACGGGCTAACTATGGCTACACCTTC. Amino acid sequence: CASSLERANYGYTF. V gene TRBV5-1 combines with J gene TRBJ1-2; D is ambiguous. The germline V gene has CDR1 SGHRS and CDR2 YFSETQ. The V gene lost 0 bases and the J gene lost 0 bases, with 6 bases spanning the gap. This CDR3 region has 14 residues.

The chain carries TRBV4-2 and TRBJ1-4, with 7 bases identical to TRBD1. CDR3 length equals 17 residues. The ends lost 6 bases at V and 5 bases at J; junction bases unmatched: 15. CDR1 and CDR2 from the germline V gene are LGHNA and YNFKEQ. DNA for the CDR3: TGTGCCAGCAGACTAAGGGGGGACAGAGGAAAAAATGAAAAACTGTTTTTT. Protein: CASRLRGDRGKNEKLFF.

The chain has TRBV6-6 and TRBJ1-6; 7 bases line up with TRBD1. This CDR3 comprises 15 residues. The V gene's germline CDR1 is MNHNY and CDR2 SVGAGI (reference sequence). The junction had 6 bases not matched to a gene; V was cut back by 1 base and J by 9 bases. This CDR3 is CASSYLGSGGSPLHF. CDR3 DNA sequence: TGTGCCAGCAGTTACTTGGGTTCAGGGGGTTCACCCCTCCACTTT.

This clone was observed once. The chain is built from TRBV6-1 and TRBJ2-5; 7 bases match TRBD1. V trimming: 1 base; J trimming: 2 bases; junction bases outside the gene matches: 7. The CDR3 totals 16 residues. In germline, CDR1 is MNHNS, CDR2 SASEGT. The CDR3 sequence is CASSEVAGQAQETQYF. The CDR3 DNA sequence: TGTGCCAGCAGTGAAGTAGCCGGACAGGCTCAAGAGACCCAGTACTTC.

The chain joins TRBV28 to TRBJ2-1, with 8 bases fitting TRBD2. This CDR3 is 13 amino acids long. After removal of 10 bases from V and 3 bases from J, the junction contained 5 bases not matched to a gene. Germline V lookup: CDR1 MDHEN, CDR2 SYDVKM. In DNA form, the CDR3 reads TGTGCCATCCTACGGGGGGGCTACAATGAGCAGTTCTTC. It specifies CAILRGGYNEQFF.

V is TRBV5-6 and J is TRBJ1-5; D is unresolved. Trimming shortened V by 2 bases and J by 5 bases, and 5 bases separated the two germline ends. Germline CDR1 is SGHDT and CDR2 is YYEEEE. The CDR3 totals 12 residues. The chain's CDR3 is CASSFEDQPQHF. The CDR3 bases are TGTGCCAGCAGCTTTGAGGATCAGCCCCAGCATTTT.

The CDR3 is CASSTSSGSRETQYF. The CDR3 bases are TGTGCCAGCAGTACGTCTAGCGGGAGCAGAGAGACCCAGTACTTC. V gene TRBV28 combines with J gene TRBJ2-5; 10 bases are a match to TRBD2. The CDR3 extends over 15 amino acids. V was pared by 5 bases and J by 4 bases, with 7 bases of the junction left unmatched. Germline assignment: CDR1 MDHEN and CDR2 SYDVKM.

The CDR3 sequence: CAWSNPYVQSQPQHF. The CDR3 DNA is TGTGCCTGGAGTAACCCTTACGTACAGAGTCAGCCCCAGCATTTT. The V gene is TRBV30, the J gene TRBJ1-5; D is unresolved. V lost 2 bases and J lost 6, with 17 bases in between. The CDR3 has 15 residues. CDR1 and CDR2 (germline): GTSNPN, SVGIG (reference sequence).

The chain carries TRBV19 and TRBJ1-1; TRBD1 matches 9 bases. With V trimmed by 10 bases and J by 1 base, 4 bases remained unmatched. CDR1 is LNHDA, CDR2 SQIVND, per germline (reference sequence). The CDR3 is made up of 13 amino acids. CDR3 DNA: TGTGCCACATCGGACAGGGGGAACACTGAAGCTTTCTTT. Its translation is CATSDRGNTEAFF.

The chain combines TRBV5-1 with TRBJ2-1; tentative D call: TRBD2 (5 bases). CDR1 is SGHRS and CDR2 is YFSETQ in the germline V gene. The CDR3 contains 15 residues. The V and J ends lost 7 bases and 0 bases respectively, with 14 bases between them. This CDR3 reads CASRTRGSSYNEQFF. The CDR3 region has the DNA TGCGCCAGCCGGACTCGGGGTAGCTCCTACAATGAGCAGTTCTTC.

This sequence joins TRBV19 and TRBJ2-3; 7 bases are a match to TRBD2. Per the germline V gene, CDR1 is LNHDA and CDR2 is SQIVND (reference sequence). This CDR3 comprises 13 residues. After removal of 5 bases from V and 4 bases from J, the junction contained 3 bases not matched to a gene. CDR3 nucleotide sequence: TGTGCCAGTAGTGCAGGACTAGCAGATACGCAGTATTTT. Its translation is CASSAGLADTQYF. Supplemented by reference TRBV19 and TRBJ2-3, the full variable domain reads DGGITQSPKYLFRKEGQNVTLSCEQNLNHDAMYWYRQDPGQGLRLIYYSQIVNDFQKGDIAEGYSVSREKKESFPLTVTSAQKNPTAFYLCASSAGLADTQYFGPGTRLTVL.

This clone was detected only a few times. The J gene is TRBJ2-7, the V gene TRBV11-3, with D perhaps TRBD2 (6 bases). This CDR3 is 15 amino acids long. Germline loops: CDR1 SGHNT, CDR2 YENEEA. Trimming cost V 4 bases and J 0 bases, with 13 bases left between them. CDR3 loop: CASSSGGVSSYEQYF. DNA of the CDR3: TGTGCCAGCAGCTCCGGAGGGGTGAGCTCCTACGAGCAGTACTTC.

The J gene is TRBJ2-5, the V gene TRBV2; possibly TRBD1 for D (6 bases). V lost 6 bases and J 3 bases, leaving 14 bases between the germline ends. This CDR3 comprises 14 residues. Germline V CDR1 and CDR2: SNHLY, FYNNEI. The chain's CDR3 is CASSLTGLEETQYF. DNA of the CDR3: TGTGCCAGCAGCCTGACAGGACTTGAAGAGACCCAGTACTTC.

The chain recombines TRBV27 with TRBJ1-5; maybe TRBD1 (5 bases). V gave up 2 bases and J gave up 6 bases, with 11 bases separating them. CDR1 is MNHEY and CDR2 is SMNVEV in the germline V gene (reference sequence). The CDR3 loop spans 14 amino acids. In nucleotides, the CDR3 is TGTGCCAGCAGTTTAAGGGGAGGGAGTCAGCCCCAGCATTTT. Translation gives CASSLRGGSQPQHF.

This clone was found once. V and J are TRBV7-2 and TRBJ1-1; D ambiguous. Germline CDR1 is SGHTA and CDR2 is FQGNSA. Trimming shortened V by 1 base and J by 12 bases, and 12 bases separated the two germline ends. This CDR3 spans 12 amino acids. In DNA, the CDR3 is TGTGCCAGCAGCTTAGACGGGCGGGTTCCTTTCTTT. Translation: CASSLDGRVPFF.

This sequence joins TRBV19 and TRBJ1-2, with TRBD1 identical over 9 bases. Per the germline V gene, CDR1 is LNHDA and CDR2 is SQIVND (reference sequence). Trimming removed 8 bases from V and 2 bases from J; junction bases left unmatched: 3. This CDR3 is built from 13 residues. The CDR3 here is CASWDRANYGYTF. The DNA for the CDR3 is TGTGCCAGTTGGGACAGGGCCAACTATGGCTACACCTTC.

About this clone itself: Germline and junction disagree at one end, which may indicate a read error. V usage is TRBV5-1 and J usage is TRBJ2-6; weak D call: TRBD1 (5 bases). Germline loops: CDR1 SGHRS, CDR2 YFSETQ. This CDR3 has 15 amino acids. CDR3 sequence reads: CASKPIGSGANGLTF. The CDR3, as DNA: TGCGCCAGCAAGCCCATAGGCTCTGGGGCCAACGGCCTGACTTTC.

The chain is built from TRBV28 and TRBJ1-2, with TRBD1 identical over 9 bases. V lost 8 bases, J lost 8 bases, and 9 bases stayed unmatched. Germline V gene lookup returns CDR1 MDHEN and CDR2 SYDVKM. CDR3 length: 13 amino acids. The CDR3 nucleotides are TGTGCCAGCTTGCTAAACAGGGGGCTGGGCTACACCTTC. This translates into CASLLNRGLGYTF.

The chain couples TRBV2 to TRBJ2-5; the match to TRBD2 covers 14 bases. Trimming at V came to 4 bases and at J to 5 bases, leaving 3 bases not matched to a gene. The CDR3 is 15 residues long. The germline V gene encodes CDR1 SNHLY and CDR2 FYNNEI. CDR3 amino acids: CASSGTSGGQETQYF. The CDR3 DNA follows: TGTGCCAGCAGTGGGACTAGCGGGGGGCAGGAGACCCAGTACTTC.

This clone was seen more than once but under ten times. V is TRBV19 and J is TRBJ2-7, with 7 bases lining up with TRBD1. Losses at the gene ends were 6 bases for V and 1 base for J; bases not matched to a gene: 15. Germline values: CDR1 LNHDA, CDR2 SQIVND (reference sequence). There are 17 residues in the CDR3. This chain's CDR3 is CASRRISGTDNSYEQYF. The CDR3 DNA reads TGTGCCAGTAGGAGGATCTCCGGGACAGATAATTCCTACGAGCAGTACTTC.

The V and J genes are TRBV7-2 and TRBJ2-3; 8 bases map to TRBD2. Per germline, CDR1 SGHTA and CDR2 FQGNSA. Losses at the gene ends were 6 bases for V and 0 bases for J; bases not matched to a gene: 5. This CDR3 is 15 amino acids long. Here the CDR3 reads CASRSGRLSTDTQYF. The CDR3, as DNA: TGTGCCAGCAGGAGCGGGAGACTAAGCACAGATACGCAGTATTTT.